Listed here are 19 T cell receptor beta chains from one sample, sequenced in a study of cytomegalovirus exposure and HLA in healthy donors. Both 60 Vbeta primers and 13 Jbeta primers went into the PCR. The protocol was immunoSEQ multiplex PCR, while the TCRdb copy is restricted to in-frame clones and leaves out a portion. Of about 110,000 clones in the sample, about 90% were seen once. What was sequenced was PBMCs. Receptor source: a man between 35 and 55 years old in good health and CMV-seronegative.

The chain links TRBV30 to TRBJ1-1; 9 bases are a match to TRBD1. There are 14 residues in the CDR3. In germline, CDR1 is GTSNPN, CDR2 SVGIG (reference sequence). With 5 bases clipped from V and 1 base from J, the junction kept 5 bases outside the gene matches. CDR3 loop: CAWEGTGRNTEAFF. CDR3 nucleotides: TGTGCCTGGGAGGGGACAGGGCGGAACACTGAAGCTTTCTTT. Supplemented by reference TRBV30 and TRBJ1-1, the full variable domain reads SQTIHQWPATLVQPVGSPLSLECTVEGTSNPNLYWYRQAAGRGLQLLFYSVGIGQISSEVPQNLSASRPQDRQFILSSKKLLLSDSGFYLCAWEGTGRNTEAFFGQGTRLTVV.

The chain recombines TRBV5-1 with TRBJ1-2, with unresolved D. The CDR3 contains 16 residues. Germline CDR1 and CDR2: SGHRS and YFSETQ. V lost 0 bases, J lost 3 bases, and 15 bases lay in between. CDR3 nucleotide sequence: TGCGCCAGCAGCTTGGGATCCGGACTGGGAGACTATGGCTACACCTTC. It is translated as CASSLGSGLGDYGYTF.

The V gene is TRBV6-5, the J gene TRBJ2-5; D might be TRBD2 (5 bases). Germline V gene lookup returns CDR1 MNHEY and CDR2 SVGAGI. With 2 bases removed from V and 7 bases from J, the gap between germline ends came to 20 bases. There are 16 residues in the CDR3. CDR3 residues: CASSYLGQSLGGTQYF. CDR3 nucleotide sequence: TGTGCCAGCAGTTACCTTGGGCAGTCACTAGGAGGGACCCAGTACTTC.

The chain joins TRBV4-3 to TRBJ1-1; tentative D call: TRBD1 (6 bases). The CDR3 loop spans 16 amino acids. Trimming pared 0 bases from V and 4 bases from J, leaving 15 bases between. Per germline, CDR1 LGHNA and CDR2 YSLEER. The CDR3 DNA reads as TGCGCCAGCAGCCAAGATGGGGGCCGGGGAGTCACTGAAGCTTTCTTT. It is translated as CASSQDGGRGVTEAFF.

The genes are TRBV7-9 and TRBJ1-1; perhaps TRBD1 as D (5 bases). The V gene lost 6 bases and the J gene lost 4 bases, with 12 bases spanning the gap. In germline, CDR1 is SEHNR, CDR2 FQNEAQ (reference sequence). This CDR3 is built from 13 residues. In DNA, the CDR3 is TGTGCCAGCAGTCTCAGCGGGGGCACTGAAGCTTTCTTT. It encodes CASSLSGGTEAFF.

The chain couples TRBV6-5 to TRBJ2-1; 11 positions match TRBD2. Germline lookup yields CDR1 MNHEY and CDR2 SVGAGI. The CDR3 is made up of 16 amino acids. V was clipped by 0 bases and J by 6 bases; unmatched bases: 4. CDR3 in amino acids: CASSYSLAGGSNEQFF. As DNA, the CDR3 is TGTGCCAGCAGTTACTCTCTAGCGGGGGGTAGCAATGAGCAGTTCTTC.

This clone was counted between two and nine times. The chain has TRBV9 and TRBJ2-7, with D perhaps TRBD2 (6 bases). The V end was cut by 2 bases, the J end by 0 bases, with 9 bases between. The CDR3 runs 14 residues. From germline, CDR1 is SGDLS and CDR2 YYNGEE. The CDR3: CASSVGGSSYEQYF. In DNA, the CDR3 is TGTGCCAGCAGCGTCGGGGGATCCTCCTACGAGCAGTACTTC.

CDR3 region: CASSSDGQGAWEQYF. The DNA for the CDR3 is TGCGCCAGCAGCTCGGATGGGCAGGGGGCGTGGGAGCAGTACTTC. The J gene is TRBJ2-7, the V gene TRBV5-1, with TRBD1 matching over 8 bases. The CDR3 extends over 15 amino acids. Trimming at V came to 3 bases and at J to 7 bases, leaving 12 bases not matched to a gene. Germline V gene sequence: CDR1 SGHRS, CDR2 YFSETQ.

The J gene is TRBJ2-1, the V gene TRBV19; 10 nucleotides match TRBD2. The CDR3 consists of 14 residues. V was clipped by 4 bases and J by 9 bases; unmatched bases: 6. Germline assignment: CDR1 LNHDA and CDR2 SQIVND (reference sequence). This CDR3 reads CASSSLAGAGEQFF. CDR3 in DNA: TGTGCCAGTAGTAGCCTAGCGGGGGCCGGTGAGCAGTTCTTC.

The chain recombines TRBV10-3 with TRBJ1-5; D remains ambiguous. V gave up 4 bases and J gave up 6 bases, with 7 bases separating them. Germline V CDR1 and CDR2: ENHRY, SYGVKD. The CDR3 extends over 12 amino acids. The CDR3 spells CAISGETQPQHF. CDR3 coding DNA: TGTGCCATCAGTGGGGAGACTCAGCCCCAGCATTTT.

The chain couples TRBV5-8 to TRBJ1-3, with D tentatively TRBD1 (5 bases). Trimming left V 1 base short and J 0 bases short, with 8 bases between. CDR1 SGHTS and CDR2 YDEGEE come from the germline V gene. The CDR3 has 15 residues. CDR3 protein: CASSLKGDSGNTIYF. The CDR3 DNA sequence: TGTGCCAGCAGCTTGAAAGGGGACTCTGGAAACACCATATATTTT. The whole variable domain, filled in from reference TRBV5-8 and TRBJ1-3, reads EAGVTQSPTHLIKTRGQQATLRCSPISGHTSVYWYQQALGLGLQFLLWYDEGEERNRGNFPPRFSGRQFPNYSSELNVNALELEDSALYLCASSLKGDSGNTIYFGEGSWLTVV.

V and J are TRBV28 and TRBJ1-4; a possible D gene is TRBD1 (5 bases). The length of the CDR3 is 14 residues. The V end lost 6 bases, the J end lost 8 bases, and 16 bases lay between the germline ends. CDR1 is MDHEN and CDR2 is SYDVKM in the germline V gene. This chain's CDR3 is CASRAGHQGEKLFF. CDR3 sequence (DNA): TGTGCCAGCAGGGCGGGGCATCAGGGCGAAAAACTGTTTTTT.

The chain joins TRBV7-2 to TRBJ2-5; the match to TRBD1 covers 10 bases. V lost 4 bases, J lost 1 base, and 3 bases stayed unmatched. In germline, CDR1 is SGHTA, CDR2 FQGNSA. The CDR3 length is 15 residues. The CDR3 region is CASSSGTGAQETQYF. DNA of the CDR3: TGTGCCAGCAGCTCAGGGACAGGGGCCCAAGAGACCCAGTACTTC.

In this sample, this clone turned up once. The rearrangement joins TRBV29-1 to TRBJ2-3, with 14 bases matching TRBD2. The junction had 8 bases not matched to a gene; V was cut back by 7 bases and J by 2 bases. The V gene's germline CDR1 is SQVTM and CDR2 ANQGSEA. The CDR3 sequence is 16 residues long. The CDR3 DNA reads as TGCAGCGCGCTTGGGACTAGCGGGGGTGACACAGATACGCAGTATTTT. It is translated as CSALGTSGGDTDTQYF.

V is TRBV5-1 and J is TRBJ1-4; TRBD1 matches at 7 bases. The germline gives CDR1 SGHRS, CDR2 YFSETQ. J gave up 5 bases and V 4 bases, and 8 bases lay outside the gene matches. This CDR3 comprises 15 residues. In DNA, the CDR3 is TGCGCCAGCAGCCTACTGGGACAGACAAATGAAAAACTGTTTTTT. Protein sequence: CASSLLGQTNEKLFF.

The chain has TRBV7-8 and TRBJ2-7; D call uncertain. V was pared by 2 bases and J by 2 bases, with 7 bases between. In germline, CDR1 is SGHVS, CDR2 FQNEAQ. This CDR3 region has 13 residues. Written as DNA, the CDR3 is TGTGCCAGCAGCTTACAGGCCCCCTACGAGCAGTACTTC. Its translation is CASSLQAPYEQYF.

DNA of the CDR3: TGTGCCAGCAGCCCGGGGGGGGCGGGGAATGATGAGCAGTTCTTC. Translating it yields CASSPGGAGNDEQFF. The chain couples TRBV7-8 to TRBJ2-1, with TRBD2 identical over 8 bases. This CDR3 region has 15 residues. V lost 5 bases, J lost 8 bases, and 11 bases stayed unmatched. CDR1 is SGHVS and CDR2 is FQNEAQ in the germline V gene.

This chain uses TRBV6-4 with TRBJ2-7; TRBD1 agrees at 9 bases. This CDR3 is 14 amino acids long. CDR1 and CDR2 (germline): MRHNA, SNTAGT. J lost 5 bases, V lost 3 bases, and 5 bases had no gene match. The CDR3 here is CASSDWDRDHEQYF. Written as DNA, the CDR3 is TGTGCCAGCAGTGATTGGGACAGGGACCACGAGCAGTACTTC.

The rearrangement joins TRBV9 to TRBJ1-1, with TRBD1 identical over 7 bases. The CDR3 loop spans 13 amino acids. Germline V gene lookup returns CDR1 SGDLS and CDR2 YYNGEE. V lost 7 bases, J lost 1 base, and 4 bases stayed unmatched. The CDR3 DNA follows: TGTGCCAGCGCTCGGACAGGGAACACTGAAGCTTTCTTT. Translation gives CASARTGNTEAFF.